The rows below give T cell receptor beta chains drawn from one sample of a study of regulatory T cells in long-lasting Graves disease. TCRdb reanalysed the multiplex PCR reads using MiXCR and keeps one entry per CDR3 protein. The sample consists of about 310,000 distinct CDR3 sequences, roughly 21% of them appearing once. The sample in question was peripheral blood mononuclear cells (PBMCs), obtained when the disease was refractory, from a patient treated with antithyroid drugs. The receptor set was obtained from a female donor with Graves disease. CDR3s include the opening cysteine and the closing phenylalanine or tryptophan. A D gene is named only where the DNA matches it firmly. Clone size appears in some rows only: once, few, many, or a class for an expanded clone.

d_gene: TRBD1
v_gene: TRBV28
j_gene: TRBJ1-2
abundance: NA
CDR3nt: TGTGCCAGCAGTTTGATCGGTCCGGGACAGCGAAACTATGGCTACACCTTC
CDR3aa: CASSLIGPGQRNYGYTF

d_gene: NA
v_gene: TRBV7-8
j_gene: TRBJ2-1
abundance: few
CDR3nt: TGTGCCAGCAGCTTAGCCAGGGGTGATGAGCAGTTCTTC
CDR3aa: CASSLARGDEQFF

d_gene: TRBD1
v_gene: TRBV6-1
j_gene: TRBJ2-7
abundance: NA
CDR3nt: TGTGCCAGCCTAGGGACAGCCCCCTACGAGCAGTACTTC
CDR3aa: CASLGTAPYEQYF

d_gene: TRBD2
v_gene: TRBV7-2
j_gene: TRBJ2-5
abundance: many
CDR3nt: TGTGCCAGCAGCACCAGACTAGCGGAAGAGACCCAGTACTTC
CDR3aa: CASSTRLAEETQYF

d_gene: NA
v_gene: TRBV12-5
j_gene: TRBJ1-1
abundance: few
CDR3nt: TGTGCTAGTGGTGGGGAGTACACTGAAGCTTTCTTT
CDR3aa: CASGGEYTEAFF

d_gene: NA
v_gene: TRBV28
j_gene: TRBJ1-4
abundance: many
CDR3nt: TGTGCCAGCAGTTATATGCAGACAGTTCATGAAAAACTGTTTTTT
CDR3aa: CASSYMQTVHEKLFF

d_gene: TRBD1
v_gene: TRBV7-9
j_gene: TRBJ1-6
abundance: NA
CDR3nt: TGTGCCAGCAGCTTGGACAGGGTACTGAATCCCCTCCACTTT
CDR3aa: CASSLDRVLNPLHF

d_gene: NA
v_gene: TRBV4-1
j_gene: TRBJ2-7
abundance: NA
CDR3nt: TGCGCCAGCAGCCAAGATATGATGGGATCATCCAACTACGAGCAGTACTTC
CDR3aa: CASSQDMMGSSNYEQYF

d_gene: TRBD1
v_gene: TRBV9
j_gene: TRBJ2-1
abundance: NA
CDR3nt: TGTGCCAGCAGCAGAGGGACAGACAATGAGCAGTTCTTC
CDR3aa: CASSRGTDNEQFF

d_gene: TRBD1
v_gene: TRBV9
j_gene: TRBJ1-4
abundance: many
CDR3nt: TGTGCCAGCAGCGTAGAGGGGGACAGGGACGAAAAACTGTTTTTT
CDR3aa: CASSVEGDRDEKLFF